This T cell receptor (beta chain) came from a study of blood T cell repertoires in COVID-19. Study-level background: Samples came from the United States, Italy and Spain, spanning acute and convalescent COVID-19. The cDNA or gDNA used as material had been derived from T cells, B-cell-depleted T cells, or PBMCs.

Those enrolled, adults aged about 18 to 89 years, came from around 24 US areas. Donors in Cohort 3 who had recovered were those with two negative PCRs, healthcare professional clearance, or resolution of their symptoms. The germline V gene has CDR1 SGHTA and CDR2 FQGTGA. V was shortened by 1 base and J by 0 bases, with 10 bases between the two germline ends. The CDR3 runs to 16 residues. Assay used: immunoSEQ multiplex PCR; TCRdb lists only in-frame clones, some missing. The sample includes some 300,000 clones, around nine tenths of them seen just once. This chain joins TRBV7-3 and TRBJ2-1; D possibly corresponds to TRBD2 (6 bases). Sequenced: PBMCs or T cells enriched from blood (not recorded which). The TCR was taken from a woman aged 40 to 50 who had recovered from COVID-19. The CDR3 region has the DNA TGTGCCAGCAGCTTAATAGCGGCGAGCTCCTACAATGAGCAGTTCTTC. Protein product: CASSLIAASSYNEQFF. The variable domain in full, with the rest retrieved from reference TRBV7-3 and TRBJ2-1, is GAGVSQTPSNKVTEKGKYVELRCDPISGHTALYWYRQSLGQGPEFLIYFQGTGAADDSGLPNDRFFAVRPEGSVSTLKIQRTERGDSAVYLCASSLIAASSYNEQFFGPGTRLTVL.